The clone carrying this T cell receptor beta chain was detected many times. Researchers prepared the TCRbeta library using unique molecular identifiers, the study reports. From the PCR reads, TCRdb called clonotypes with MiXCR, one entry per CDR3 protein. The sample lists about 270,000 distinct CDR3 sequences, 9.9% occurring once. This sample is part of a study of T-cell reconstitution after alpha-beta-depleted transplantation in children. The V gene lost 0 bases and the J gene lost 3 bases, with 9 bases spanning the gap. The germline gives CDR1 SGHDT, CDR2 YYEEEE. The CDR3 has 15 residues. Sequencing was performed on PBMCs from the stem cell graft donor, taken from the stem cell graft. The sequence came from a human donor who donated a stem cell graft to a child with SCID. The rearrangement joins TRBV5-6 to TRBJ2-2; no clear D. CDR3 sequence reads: CASSLGMADTGELFF. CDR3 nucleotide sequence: TGTGCCAGCAGCTTGGGTATGGCGGACACCGGGGAGCTGTTTTTT.